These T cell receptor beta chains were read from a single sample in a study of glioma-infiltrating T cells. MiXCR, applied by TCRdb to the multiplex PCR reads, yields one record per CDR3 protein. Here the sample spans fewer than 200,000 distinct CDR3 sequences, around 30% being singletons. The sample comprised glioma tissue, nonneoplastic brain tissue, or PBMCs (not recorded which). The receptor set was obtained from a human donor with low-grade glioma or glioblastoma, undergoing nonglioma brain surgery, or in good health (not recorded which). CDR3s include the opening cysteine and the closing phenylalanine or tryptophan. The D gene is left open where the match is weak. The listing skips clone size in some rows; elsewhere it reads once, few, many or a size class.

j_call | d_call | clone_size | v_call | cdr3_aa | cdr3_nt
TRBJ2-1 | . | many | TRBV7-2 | CASSLLFSNEQFF | TGTGCCAGCAGCTTACTTTTTTCCAATGAGCAGTTCTTC
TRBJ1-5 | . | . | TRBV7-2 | CASRTRQDQPQHF | TGTGCCAGCAGAACGAGACAAGATCAGCCCCAGCATTTT
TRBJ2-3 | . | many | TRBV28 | CASTPPPRGPSTDTQYF | TGTGCCAGCACTCCTCCGCCCAGAGGCCCTAGCACAGATACGCAGTATTTT
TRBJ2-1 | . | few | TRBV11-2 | CASSWYGSEGYNEQFF | TGTGCCAGCAGCTGGTATGGGTCGGAGGGATACAATGAGCAGTTCTTC
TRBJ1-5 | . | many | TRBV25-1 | CASSGPGANQPQHF | TGTGCCAGCAGTGGCCCAGGGGCTAATCAGCCCCAGCATTTT
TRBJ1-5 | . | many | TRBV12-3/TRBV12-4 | CASSLGVRQPQHF | TGTGCCAGCAGTTTGGGGGTGAGGCAGCCCCAGCATTTT
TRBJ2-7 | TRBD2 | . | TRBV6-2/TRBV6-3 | CASPDRSGSIYEQYF | TGTGCCAGTCCTGATCGTAGCGGGAGTATCTACGAGCAGTACTTC
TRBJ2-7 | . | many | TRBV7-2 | CASSSGHYEQYF | TGTGCCAGCAGTTCCGGGCACTACGAGCAGTACTTC
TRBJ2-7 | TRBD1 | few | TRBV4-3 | CASSQTRDSSSYEQYF | TGCGCCAGCAGCCAGACCCGGGACAGCTCTTCCTACGAGCAGTACTTC
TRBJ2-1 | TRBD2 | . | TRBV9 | CASSVVPSGRYEQFF | TGTGCCAGCAGCGTAGTTCCTAGCGGGAGATATGAGCAGTTCTTC
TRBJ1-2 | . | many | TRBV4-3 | CASSQVLPGYGYTF | TGCGCCAGCAGCCAAGTCTTACCCGGGTATGGCTACACCTTC
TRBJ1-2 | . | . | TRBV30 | CAWSFESGHTF | TGTGCCTGGAGTTTCGAGAGTGGCCACACCTTC
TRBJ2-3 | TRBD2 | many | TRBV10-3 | CAISEDTSGIRTDTQYF | TGTGCCATCAGTGAAGACACTAGCGGGATTCGCACAGATACGCAGTATTTT
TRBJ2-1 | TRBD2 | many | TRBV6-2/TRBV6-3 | CASRPGLAGYNEQFF | TGTGCCAGCAGGCCGGGACTAGCGGGCTACAATGAGCAGTTCTTC
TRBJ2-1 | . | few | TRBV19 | CASSTLAGNEQFF | TGTGCCAGTAGTACCCTCGCCGGGAATGAGCAGTTCTTC
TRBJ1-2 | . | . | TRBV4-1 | CASSQGAGERLNYGYTF | TGCGCCAGCAGCCAAGGGGCGGGGGAAAGACTAAACTATGGCTACACCTTC
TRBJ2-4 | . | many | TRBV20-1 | CSARPIALAKNIQYF | TGCAGTGCTAGACCAATAGCTTTAGCCAAAAACATTCAGTACTTC
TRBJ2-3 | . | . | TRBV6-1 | CASSITETGTDTQSF | TGTGCCAGCAGTATAACCGAGACAGGCACAGATACGCAGTCTTTT
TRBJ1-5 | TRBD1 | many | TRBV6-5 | CASSYGQGLNQPQHF | TGTGCCAGCAGTTACGGACAGGGGCTTAATCAGCCCCAGCATTTT
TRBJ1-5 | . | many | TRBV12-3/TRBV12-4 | CASSLDGDRYQPQHF | TGTGCCAGCAGTTTAGATGGAGACCGGTATCAGCCCCAGCATTTT